The clone carrying this T cell receptor (beta chain) was counted a few times. Its target is not known. Samples each had at least 5.5 micrograms of total RNA extracted. The data were taken from a study of blood T cells in healthy people across ages. Findings and caveats of the study: TCR beta diversity, measured per million T cells, fell in a roughly linear way with age. A strong correlation was found between TCR beta diversity and the percentage of naive T cells. Estimates of diversity drawn from one million T cells were considered underestimates.

For the second PCR, which ran for about 6 to 11 cycles, a sample-barcoded 5' primer and a J-beta primer mix were used. TCRdb analysed the 5' RACE reads with MiXCR anew, one entry per CDR3 protein. The table shows hundreds of thousands of distinct CDR3 sequences, with around 45% occurring only once. The V gene end was trimmed by 0 bases and the J gene end by 6 bases; junction bases not matched to a gene: 18. The CDR3 is 20 amino acids. The germline CDR1 and CDR2 sequences are MGHRA and YSYEKL. The chain joins TRBV4-1 to TRBJ1-2, with 11 bases identical to TRBD1. Material for sequencing was blood. The sequence was obtained from a man between 60 and 70 years old in good health. CDR3 region: CASSQETTWTGGGRANGYTF. The DNA for the CDR3 is TGCGCCAGCAGCCAAGAAACTACTTGGACAGGGGGCGGACGGGCGAATGGCTACACCTTC.